These 25 T cell receptor beta chains were all obtained from the same sample, sequenced in a study of blood T cell repertoires in COVID-19. The method was immunoSEQ multiplex PCR; TCRdb's version includes in-frame clones alone and lacks a portion of them. Here the sample spans a few hundred thousand clones, about 90% being singletons. The sample was peripheral blood. All receptors derive from an elderly man with acute or convalescent COVID-19.

V and J are TRBV2 and TRBJ1-4; TRBD1 matches at 7 bases. Losses at the gene ends were 3 bases for V and 0 bases for J; bases not matched to a gene: 4. The CDR3 length is 16 residues. Germline V gives CDR1 SNHLY, CDR2 FYNNEI. The CDR3 spells CASSEDRFATNEKLFF. CDR3 DNA sequence: TGTGCCAGCAGTGAGGACAGGTTCGCAACTAATGAAAAACTGTTTTTT.

This clone was observed a single time. V usage is TRBV28 and J usage is TRBJ1-1; D unresolved. CDR3 length: 12 amino acids. V lost 6 bases and J lost 11, with 16 bases in between. Per germline, CDR1 MDHEN and CDR2 SYDVKM. In nucleotides, the CDR3 is TGTGCCAGCAGGCGCTCAAGTTTGGTGGCTTTCTTT. Amino acid sequence: CASRRSSLVAFF.

The sample holds one count of this clone. This rearrangement joins TRBV18 to TRBJ2-5; 8 bases fit TRBD1. V was pared by 3 bases and J by 2 bases, with 2 bases of the junction left unmatched. Germline lookup yields CDR1 KGHSH and CDR2 LQKENI. The CDR3 is 14 residues long. This CDR3 reads CASSPRTGQETQYF. CDR3 coding DNA: TGTGCCAGCTCACCGAGGACAGGGCAAGAGACCCAGTACTTC.

The genes are TRBV19 and TRBJ2-7; 9 positions agree with TRBD2. There are 14 residues in the CDR3. The junction had 4 bases not matched to a gene; V was cut back by 5 bases and J by 2 bases. CDR1 LNHDA and CDR2 SQIVND come from the germline V gene (reference sequence). This chain's CDR3 is CASSVLAGTYEQYF. As DNA, the CDR3 is TGTGCCAGTAGTGTCCTAGCGGGAACCTACGAGCAGTACTTC. Full variable domain (rest looked up from reference TRBV19 and TRBJ2-7): DGGITQSPKYLFRKEGQNVTLSCEQNLNHDAMYWYRQDPGQGLRLIYYSQIVNDFQKGDIAEGYSVSREKKESFPLTVTSAQKNPTAFYLCASSVLAGTYEQYFGPGTRLTVT.

The chain couples TRBV7-6 to TRBJ2-2; D possibly corresponds to TRBD2 (6 bases). Per germline, CDR1 SGHVS and CDR2 FNYEAQ. The CDR3 is made up of 14 amino acids. Trimming took off 6 bases at V and 1 base at J, with 9 bases between the two ends. This CDR3 is CASSVSGNTGELFF. Here the CDR3 DNA reads TGTGCCAGCAGTGTTAGCGGGAACACCGGGGAGCTGTTTTTT.

The chain carries TRBV27 and TRBJ1-4, with TRBD1 matching over 8 bases. V gave up 6 bases and J gave up 8 bases; unmatched junction bases: 5. This CDR3 has 13 amino acids. The germline CDR1 and CDR2 sequences are MNHEY and SMNVEV (reference sequence). DNA of the CDR3: TGTGCCAGCAGCCGGGACAGGAGGGAAAAACTGTTTTTT. It codes for CASSRDRREKLFF.

The J gene is TRBJ1-4, the V gene TRBV7-9; 9 bases align to TRBD1. V shed 5 bases, J shed 8 bases, and the junction held 12 bases outside the gene matches. The CDR3 sequence is 16 residues long. The germline gives CDR1 SEHNR, CDR2 FQNEAQ (reference sequence). CDR3 sequence: CASSPVTGTGIEKLFF. CDR3 bases: TGTGCCAGCAGCCCTGTGACCGGGACAGGGATCGAAAAACTGTTTTTT.

This sequence joins TRBV27 and TRBJ2-3, with TRBD2 matching over 7 bases. Germline V lookup: CDR1 MNHEY, CDR2 SMNVEV (reference sequence). The CDR3 sequence is 14 residues long. With 4 bases clipped from V and 6 bases from J, the junction kept 7 bases outside the gene matches. Written as DNA, the CDR3 is TGTGCCAGCAGTTCTAGCGGAGCGCGGGATACGCAGTATTTT. Encoded protein: CASSSSGARDTQYF.

This sequence joins TRBV19 and TRBJ1-1; TRBD1 aligns across 8 bases. This CDR3 is built from 15 residues. V gave up 6 bases and J gave up 4 bases; unmatched junction bases: 10. Germline CDR1 LNHDA, CDR2 SQIVND (reference sequence). The CDR3 DNA reads as TGTGCCAGTAGATCCCGCCAGGACAGGGCCACTGAAGCTTTCTTT. It codes for CASRSRQDRATEAFF. Looking up the rest from reference TRBV19 and TRBJ1-1 gives the full variable domain: DGGITQSPKYLFRKEGQNVTLSCEQNLNHDAMYWYRQDPGQGLRLIYYSQIVNDFQKGDIAEGYSVSREKKESFPLTVTSAQKNPTAFYLCASRSRQDRATEAFFGQGTRLTVV.

The chain joins TRBV27 to TRBJ2-5; TRBD1 is a possible D gene (5 bases). The CDR3 consists of 15 residues. Trimming pared 5 bases from V and 2 bases from J, leaving 15 bases between. The germline gives CDR1 MNHEY, CDR2 SMNVEV (reference sequence). CDR3 sequence (DNA): TGTGCCAGCAGTCATCAAATGGGGCGGCAAGAGACCCAGTACTTC. As protein: CASSHQMGRQETQYF.

The rearrangement links TRBV6-2 or TRBV6-3 to TRBJ1-6; the match to TRBD1 covers 7 bases. Germline V gene lookup returns CDR1 MNHEY and CDR2 SVGEGT. Trimming at V came to 5 bases and at J to 8 bases, leaving 9 bases not matched to a gene. The CDR3 extends over 15 amino acids. CDR3 in amino acids: CASSLRTGGDSPLHF. The CDR3 nucleotides read TGTGCCAGCAGTCTTCGGACAGGCGGTGATTCACCCCTCCACTTT.

The chain combines TRBV4-1 with TRBJ2-1, with TRBD2 identical over 7 bases. CDR3 length: 17 residues. V shed 7 bases, J shed 1 base, and the junction held 13 bases outside the gene matches. Germline lookup yields CDR1 MGHRA and CDR2 YSYEKL. CDR3 amino acids: CASKLSGQGGSYNEQFF. The CDR3 DNA follows: TGCGCCAGCAAGCTCAGCGGCCAGGGAGGGTCCTACAATGAGCAGTTCTTC.

The J gene is TRBJ2-4, the V gene TRBV2; no firm D call. V was cut by 0 bases and J by 8 bases, with 2 bases left in between. This CDR3 has 11 amino acids. Germline V gene data show CDR1 as SNHLY and CDR2 as FYNNEI. CDR3 nucleotides: TGTGCCAGCAGTGAAGCCGACATTCAGTACTTC. This translates into CASSEADIQYF.

The chain joins TRBV11-1 to TRBJ2-2; no definite D call. The length of the CDR3 is 14 residues. Per germline, CDR1 SGHAT and CDR2 FQDESV (reference sequence). Between the trimmed V and J ends, which lost 5 bases and 4 bases, there was a span of 11 bases. The CDR3, as DNA: TGTGCCAGCAGCCCGATGAGGTTCACCGGGGAGCTGTTTTTT. Its translation: CASSPMRFTGELFF.

Turning to this clone: This specimen includes other DNA sequences encoding the same CDR3. The chain combines TRBV2 with TRBJ1-5, with 7 bases fitting TRBD1. V trimming: 5 bases; J trimming: 2 bases; junction bases outside the gene matches: 3. This CDR3 has 14 residues. The germline V gene encodes CDR1 SNHLY and CDR2 FYNNEI. In DNA, the CDR3 is TGTGCCAGCAGTCGGGACAGTGGCAATCAGCCCCAGCATTTT. Amino acid sequence: CASSRDSGNQPQHF.

V and J are TRBV5-1 and TRBJ2-2, with a possible D match to TRBD2 (5 bases). This CDR3 is built from 16 residues. Germline CDR1 is SGHRS and CDR2 is YFSETQ. Trimming removed 4 bases at V and 4 bases at J, with 17 bases between. The CDR3 loop is CASSDRRSGSTGELFF. For the CDR3, the DNA is TGCGCCAGCAGCGATCGACGATCGGGGAGCACCGGGGAGCTGTTTTTT.

V is TRBV6-5 and J is TRBJ1-5; no definite D call. Germline CDR1 reads MNHEY; CDR2 reads SVGAGI. Trimming stripped 2 bases from V and 0 bases from J, with 11 bases between. This CDR3 is built from 16 residues. The CDR3: CASSYPEPDSNQPQHF. The CDR3 nucleotides are TGTGCCAGCAGTTACCCCGAACCAGATAGCAATCAGCCCCAGCATTTT.

CDR3 sequence: CASSLQGARGYTF. The CDR3 DNA follows: TGTGCCAGCAGCCTCCAGGGGGCGCGGGGCTACACCTTC. J is TRBJ1-2 and V is TRBV5-4, with TRBD1 matching 8 bases. The trim removed 4 bases at V and 8 bases at J, leaving 7 bases unmatched. Germline CDR1 reads SGHNT; CDR2 reads YYREEE (reference sequence). This CDR3 is 13 amino acids long.

The CDR3 DNA is TGCGCCAGCAGCCAAGATGGGAGGGCTGGAAACACCATATATTTT. Translated: CASSQDGRAGNTIYF. The rearrangement joins TRBV4-3 to TRBJ1-3; no clear D. Trimming pared 0 bases from V and 2 bases from J, leaving 8 bases between. CDR1 and CDR2 (germline): LGHNA, YSLEER. This CDR3 is built from 15 residues.

The chain couples TRBV7-9 to TRBJ1-6, with 7 bases identical to TRBD1. V dropped 6 bases and J dropped 5; count of bases not matched to a gene: 10. The CDR3 has 16 amino acids. Germline CDR1 and CDR2: SEHNR and FQNEAQ (reference sequence). The CDR3 DNA follows: TGTGCCAGCAGTTTGCGCGGGACAGCCAATAATTCACCCCTCCACTTT. This translates into CASSLRGTANNSPLHF.

This sequence joins TRBV7-8 and TRBJ1-1, with TRBD1 matching over 7 bases. The ends lost 5 bases at V and 1 base at J; junction bases unmatched: 7. The CDR3 covers 15 residues. Per the germline V gene, CDR1 is SGHVS and CDR2 is FQNEAQ. CDR3 DNA sequence: TGTGCCAGCAGCCTCCCGACAGGGACGAACACTGAAGCTTTCTTT. Amino acids: CASSLPTGTNTEAFF.

The V call is TRBV7-2, the J call TRBJ2-2; perhaps TRBD2 as D (6 bases). The CDR3 has 15 amino acids. Germline V CDR1 and CDR2: SGHTA, FQGNSA. V lost 0 bases to trimming and J lost 7 bases, with 12 bases between them. Here the CDR3 DNA reads TGTGCCAGCAGCTTAGCTGCTGAAGCGGGCGGGGAGCTGTTTTTT. This sequence encodes CASSLAAEAGGELFF.

In DNA form, the CDR3 reads TGTGCCAGCAGTGAGGGACAGGGGCATGCCTACGAGCAGTACTTC. Amino acid sequence: CASSEGQGHAYEQYF. The chain joins TRBV6-1 to TRBJ2-7; 10 positions match TRBD1. The junction had 4 bases not matched to a gene; V was cut back by 3 bases and J by 2 bases. CDR1 and CDR2 (germline): MNHNS, SASEGT. The length of the CDR3 is 15 residues.

This chain uses TRBV15 with TRBJ1-4, with 7 bases fitting TRBD1. In germline, CDR1 is LNHNV, CDR2 YYDKDF (reference sequence). The CDR3 is 17 residues long. Trimming took 5 bases from V and 0 from J; bases not matched to a gene: 9. CDR3 DNA: TGTGCCACCAGCTCTCAGGACAGGTCCGCAACTAATGAAAAACTGTTTTTT. This encodes CATSSQDRSATNEKLFF.

The rearrangement joins TRBV27 to TRBJ2-7; 12 positions match TRBD1. The germline CDR1 and CDR2 sequences are MNHEY and SMNVEV (reference sequence). With V trimmed by 5 bases and J by 12 bases, 17 bases remained unmatched. The CDR3 loop spans 16 amino acids. DNA of the CDR3: TGTGCCAGCAGTAAGGGACAGGGGGCAACCCGCTCTGTTCTGTACTTC. Its translation: CASSKGQGATRSVLYF.